Listed below are T cell receptor beta chains from one sample, sequenced in a study of vaccination and CD4 T cells after COVID-19. Using its own MiXCR run on the PCR reads, TCRdb lists one record per CDR3 protein. In the table there are 5,000 to 7,000 distinct CDR3 sequences, roughly 66% of which are singletons. These receptors have no identified antigens. What was sequenced was CD4+ T cells from blood, cultured in vitro. The receptors were gathered from a human donor in good health. The CDR3 runs from the conserved cysteine through the conserved F or W. Fields, in order: D gene, CDR3 length, clone size, J gene, V gene, CDR3 protein, CDR3 DNA. The D gene is left open where the match is weak. For some rows the clone size is stated as once, few or many, or as a class when expanded; others skip it.

D gene: TRBD2
CDR3 length: 17
clone size: NA
J gene: TRBJ2-2
V gene: TRBV9
CDR3 protein: CASSALAGGPDTGELFF
CDR3 DNA: TGTGCCAGCAGCGCCTTAGCGGGAGGGCCGGACACCGGGGAGCTGTTTTTT

D gene: NA
CDR3 length: 11
clone size: few
J gene: TRBJ2-5
V gene: TRBV7-9
CDR3 protein: CASSLMETQYF
CDR3 DNA: TGTGCCAGCAGCTTAATGGAGACCCAGTACTTC

D gene: NA
CDR3 length: 14
clone size: few
J gene: TRBJ2-5
V gene: TRBV24-1
CDR3 protein: CATSDPRGFETQYF
CDR3 DNA: TGTGCCACCAGTGATCCGCGAGGATTTGAGACCCAGTACTTC

D gene: NA
CDR3 length: 14
clone size: once
J gene: TRBJ1-1
V gene: TRBV6-1
CDR3 protein: CASRSGTLNTEAFF
CDR3 DNA: TGTGCCAGCAGGTCCGGGACGCTGAACACTGAAGCTTTCTTT

D gene: TRBD1
CDR3 length: 20
clone size: NA
J gene: TRBJ1-2
V gene: TRBV7-8
CDR3 protein: CASSLRGEEQGFGRNYGYTF
CDR3 DNA: TGTGCCAGCAGCTTGAGGGGGGAGGAACAGGGGTTTGGGCGAAACTATGGCTACACCTTC

D gene: TRBD2
CDR3 length: 15
clone size: once
J gene: TRBJ2-1
V gene: TRBV20-1
CDR3 protein: CSARRSGRGWNEQFF
CDR3 DNA: TGCAGTGCTAGAAGAAGCGGGAGGGGCTGGAATGAGCAGTTCTTC

D gene: TRBD1
CDR3 length: 16
clone size: large
J gene: TRBJ1-2
V gene: TRBV20-1
CDR3 protein: CSARVVGTGGYYGYTF
CDR3 DNA: TGCAGTGCTAGAGTCGTAGGGACAGGGGGGTACTATGGCTACACCTTC

D gene: NA
CDR3 length: 12
clone size: few
J gene: TRBJ1-2
V gene: TRBV10-3
CDR3 protein: CAIGTLRHGYTF
CDR3 DNA: TGTGCCATCGGGACACTCAGGCATGGCTACACCTTC

D gene: NA
CDR3 length: 12
clone size: NA
J gene: TRBJ2-3
V gene: TRBV20-1
CDR3 protein: CSARGTTDTQYF
CDR3 DNA: TGCAGTGCCCGAGGGACAACAGATACGCAGTATTTT

D gene: NA
CDR3 length: 17
clone size: few
J gene: TRBJ2-3
V gene: TRBV7-2
CDR3 protein: CASSLGSGPSGTDTQYF
CDR3 DNA: TGTGCCAGCAGCTTAGGCTCTGGCCCTAGCGGCACAGATACGCAGTATTTT

D gene: TRBD2
CDR3 length: 13
clone size: NA
J gene: TRBJ2-4
V gene: TRBV28
CDR3 protein: CASRLGTSDIQYF
CDR3 DNA: TGTGCCAGCAGACTAGGGACTAGCGACATTCAGTACTTC

D gene: NA
CDR3 length: 14
clone size: NA
J gene: TRBJ1-2
V gene: TRBV6-2/TRBV6-3
CDR3 protein: CASRPPGAVYGYTF
CDR3 DNA: TGTGCCAGCAGACCTCCCGGGGCAGTCTATGGCTACACCTTC

D gene: NA
CDR3 length: 13
clone size: NA
J gene: TRBJ2-3
V gene: TRBV7-7
CDR3 protein: CASSEGHTDTQYF
CDR3 DNA: TGTGCCAGCAGCGAAGGACATACGGATACGCAGTATTTT